This entry lists 19 T cell receptor beta chains sequenced from one sample in a study of PD-L1 blockade in urothelial cancer. TCRdb keeps only in-frame clones here, not all; method: immunoSEQ multiplex PCR. The profile shows approximately 32,000 clones, roughly four fifths of them singletons. Time point of the sample: pretreatment peripheral blood. This specimen was PBMCs, taken around atezolizumab (anti-PD-L1) treatment. These receptors were taken from a man in his fifties or sixties with urothelial cancer.

This sequence joins TRBV5-1 and TRBJ2-1, with D tentatively TRBD1 (6 bases). The CDR3 covers 15 residues. V lost 0 bases, J lost 7 bases, and 14 bases lay in between. The germline CDR1 and CDR2 sequences are SGHRS and YFSETQ. The CDR3 coding sequence is TGCGCCAGCAGCTTGGGACAGGTCCCATCTAATGAGCAGTTCTTC. Translating it yields CASSLGQVPSNEQFF.

Concerning this clone itself: Within the sample, other DNA sequences also encode this same CDR3. CDR3 amino acids: CASSLSGTGTYEQYF. The CDR3 DNA sequence: TGTGCCAGCAGTTTGAGTGGGACAGGGACCTACGAGCAGTACTTC. The J gene is TRBJ2-7, the V gene TRBV28; 9 bases fit TRBD1. The germline V gene has CDR1 MDHEN and CDR2 SYDVKM. The length of the CDR3 is 15 residues. V shed 3 bases, J shed 2 bases, and the junction held 5 bases outside the gene matches.

The chain uses TRBV7-8 and TRBJ2-7; D is undetermined. V was shortened by 0 bases and J by 7 bases, with 16 bases between the two germline ends. This CDR3 has 15 residues. From germline, CDR1 is SGHVS and CDR2 FQNEAQ. CDR3 coding DNA: TGTGCCAGCAGCTTAGCTACGACCCTAATCGGGGAGCAGTACTTC. It yields the protein CASSLATTLIGEQYF. Variable domain in full (rest from reference TRBV7-8 and TRBJ2-7): GAGVSQSPRYKVAKRGQDVALRCDPISGHVSLFWYQQALGQGPEFLTYFQNEAQLDKSGLPSDRFFAERPEGSVSTLKIQRTQQEDSAVYLCASSLATTLIGEQYFGPGTRLTVT.

This chain uses TRBV19 with TRBJ2-6, with TRBD2 as a possible D gene (5 bases). Germline loops: CDR1 LNHDA, CDR2 SQIVND (reference sequence). The germline V and J ends were trimmed by 5 bases and 3 bases, with 11 bases remaining between them. The CDR3 runs to 15 residues. CDR3 protein: CASSRGEVGANVLTF. CDR3 nucleotides: TGTGCCAGTAGTCGGGGTGAGGTTGGGGCCAACGTCCTGACTTTC.

This chain connects TRBV10-3 to TRBJ2-7; TRBD2 matches 14 bases. V lost 8 bases, J lost 6 bases, and 15 bases stayed unmatched. The CDR3 has 17 amino acids. Germline V CDR1 and CDR2: ENHRY, SYGVKD. Here the CDR3 reads CAISDRGLAGAIGEQYF. DNA for the CDR3: TGTGCCATCTCCGACAGGGGACTAGCGGGGGCAATCGGCGAGCAGTACTTC.

The genes are TRBV27 and TRBJ2-7, with 7 bases lining up with TRBD1. The CDR3 is made up of 14 amino acids. V was pared by 5 bases and J by 3 bases, with 7 bases of the junction left unmatched. The germline V gene encodes CDR1 MNHEY and CDR2 SMNVEV (reference sequence). CDR3 nucleotide sequence: TGTGCCAGCAGTACATCCGGGACAGACTACGAGCAGTACTTC. Its protein is CASSTSGTDYEQYF.

The rearrangement uses TRBV5-1 and TRBJ2-7; TRBD1 is a possible D gene (7 bases). Per germline, CDR1 SGHRS and CDR2 YFSETQ. Trimming took off 0 bases at V and 3 bases at J, with 13 bases between the two ends. This CDR3 region has 15 residues. CDR3 sequence: CASSLDSGGGYEQYF. The DNA for the CDR3 is TGCGCCAGCAGCTTGGATTCAGGGGGAGGCTACGAGCAGTACTTC.

The genes are TRBV27 and TRBJ1-1; tentative D call: TRBD1 (5 bases). The V and J ends lost 5 bases and 5 bases respectively, with 18 bases between them. CDR3 size: 15 residues. CDR1 is MNHEY, CDR2 SMNVEV, per germline (reference sequence). Here the CDR3 reads CASSRWEGRSTEAFF. The CDR3 DNA sequence: TGTGCCAGCAGTCGATGGGAGGGGCGAAGTACTGAAGCTTTCTTT.

There are a few counts of this clone. As DNA, the CDR3 is TGTGCCAGCAGTGAGATGTCGAGAGGTCGGGGTGAGCAGTTCTTC. Protein product: CASSEMSRGRGEQFF. The chain carries TRBV6-1 and TRBJ2-1; perhaps TRBD2 as D (5 bases). Deletions cut 3 bases from V and 9 bases from J, with 18 bases between. The germline V gene has CDR1 MNHNS and CDR2 SASEGT. This CDR3 spans 15 amino acids.

This chain joins TRBV6-6 and TRBJ1-2; D gene uncertain. Germline CDR1 reads MNHNY; CDR2 reads SVGAGI (reference sequence). V gave up 5 bases and J gave up 8 bases, with 18 bases separating them. The CDR3 is made up of 14 amino acids. The chain's CDR3 is CASSLVAGVGGYTF. In DNA form, the CDR3 reads TGTGCCAGCAGTCTGGTAGCCGGGGTAGGGGGCTACACCTTC.

The chain has TRBV2 and TRBJ2-3; no reliable D call. Trimming took off 6 bases at V and 8 bases at J, with 9 bases between the two ends. CDR3 length: 11 amino acids. Germline-derived CDR1 and CDR2 are SNHLY and FYNNEI. The CDR3 DNA is TGTGCCAGCAGCTTACAGTTTACGCAGTATTTT. As protein: CASSLQFTQYF.

The V gene is TRBV4-1, the J gene TRBJ2-7; tentative D call: TRBD1 (5 bases). The ends were cut back, 3 bases at V and 2 bases at J, with 20 bases in the middle. The CDR3 runs to 17 residues. Germline CDR1 and CDR2: MGHRA and YSYEKL. The CDR3 nucleotides are TGCGCCAGCAGCCAGGAACCGACAGTGTTGGGCGCCTACGAGCAGTACTTC. Translation: CASSQEPTVLGAYEQYF.

This clone was recorded only once. The chain is built from TRBV6-1 and TRBJ2-5, with D possibly TRBD1 on 5 matching bases. CDR1 MNHNS and CDR2 SASEGT come from the germline V gene. This CDR3 contains 13 residues. The V end lost 2 bases, the J end lost 4 bases, and 8 bases lay between the germline ends. CDR3 bases: TGTGCCAGCAGTGAATTTCAGGGAGAGACCCAGTACTTC. Translation: CASSEFQGETQYF.

This rearrangement joins TRBV5-1 to TRBJ1-6; D possibly corresponds to TRBD1 (6 bases). V lost 0 bases and J 4 bases, leaving 8 bases between the germline ends. CDR3 length equals 15 residues. The germline V gene has CDR1 SGHRS and CDR2 YFSETQ. CDR3 region: CASSLAQGYNSPLHF. The CDR3 DNA sequence: TGCGCCAGCAGCTTGGCACAGGGTTATAATTCACCCCTCCACTTT.

V and J are TRBV9 and TRBJ2-3; the D gene is possibly TRBD2 (7 bases). Germline CDR1 reads SGDLS; CDR2 reads YYNGEE. V shed 0 bases and J shed 1 base, with 12 bases lying between them. There are 16 residues in the CDR3. CDR3 DNA sequence: TGTGCCAGCAGCGTAGGTCGGGGGGCGGGCACAGATACGCAGTATTTT. Translation: CASSVGRGAGTDTQYF.

Worth noting for this clone: At one end, the junction sequence differs from germline, possibly due to a read error. CDR3 bases: TGTGCCAGCAGTGAATATACAGGGCGGAGCAGGGGGATCTTC. Its protein product is CASSEYTGRSRGIF. The chain uses TRBV6-1 and TRBJ2-1; 7 nucleotides agree with TRBD1. Germline-derived CDR1 and CDR2 are MNHNS and SASEGT. The CDR3 has 14 residues.

The V gene is TRBV11-2, the J gene TRBJ2-2; D gene uncertain. This CDR3 contains 15 residues. The V gene's germline CDR1 is SGHAT and CDR2 FQNNGV. Trimming left V 3 bases short and J 4 bases short, with 12 bases between. CDR3 in DNA: TGTGCCAGCAGCTTCAGGCAGTTCAGCACCGGGGAGCTGTTTTTT. This codes for CASSFRQFSTGELFF. Filled out from reference TRBV11-2 and TRBJ2-2, the complete variable domain reads EAGVAQSPRYKIIEKRQSVAFWCNPISGHATLYWYQQILGQGPKLLIQFQNNGVVDDSQLPKDRFSAERLKGVDSTLKIQPAKLEDSAVYLCASSFRQFSTGELFFGEGSRLTVL.

The V gene is TRBV7-9, the J gene TRBJ2-7; D gene unclear. The CDR3 totals 12 residues. Germline V lookup: CDR1 SEHNR, CDR2 FQNEAQ (reference sequence). Trimming stripped 1 base from V and 6 bases from J, with 7 bases between. CDR3 loop: CASSLGWAEQYF. CDR3 nucleotides: TGTGCCAGCAGCTTAGGCTGGGCCGAGCAGTACTTC.

V and J are TRBV6-1 and TRBJ1-5; D uncertain. V was cut by 7 bases and J by 4 bases, with 14 bases left in between. CDR1 MNHNS and CDR2 SASEGT come from the germline V gene. CDR3 length equals 14 residues. CDR3 nucleotide sequence: TGTGCCAGCAATCCAAGGGAGGTAAATCAGCCCCAGCATTTT. Protein sequence: CASNPREVNQPQHF.